This T cell receptor beta chain derives from a study of T-cell memory formation after mild COVID-19. With 2 bases removed from V and 2 bases from J, the gap between germline ends came to 13 bases. Germline CDR1 DFQATT, CDR2 SNEGSKA (reference sequence). This CDR3 spans 15 amino acids. One entry per CDR3 protein, called by TCRdb with MiXCR from the 5' RACE reads. Among under 600,000 distinct CDR3 sequences, roughly 20% were seen once, and the ten largest hold around 9.2%. The chain combines TRBV20-1 with TRBJ2-1, with D perhaps matching TRBD2 (5 bases). This clonotype was sampled from an adult woman who had mild COVID-19 (a few samples of this study predate the infection). Cell type and time point are not known. The specimen was PBMCs or a T cell subset sorted from them (not recorded which). CDR3 amino acids: CSARSGMVAYNEQFF. CDR3 sequence (DNA): TGCAGTGCTAGATCCGGGATGGTGGCCTACAATGAGCAGTTCTTC.